The sequence of this T cell receptor (beta chain) was determined in a study of cytomegalovirus exposure and HLA in healthy donors. Overall study findings and caveats: The study listed approximately 160 cytomegalovirus-associated TCR beta chains. Reportedly, cytomegalovirus status was diagnosed with high sensitivity and specificity.

The CDR3 runs 15 residues. Germline V gene data show CDR1 as LNHDA and CDR2 as SQIVND (reference sequence). Trimming pared 3 bases from V and 6 bases from J, leaving 15 bases between. A few counts support this clone. Its specificity is unknown. Only in-frame clones appear in the TCRdb table, and some are missing; sequencing was by immunoSEQ multiplex PCR. Of approximately 120,000 clones in the sample, 85% to 95% were seen once. The gene calls are TRBV19 and TRBJ1-5, with D possibly TRBD1 on 6 matching bases. This TCR derives from a woman under 30 in good health and CMV-seronegative. The sample comprised PBMCs. The CDR3 spells CASSILTRGTQPQHF. The CDR3 bases are TGTGCCAGTAGTATTTTGACCAGGGGTACTCAGCCCCAGCATTTT.